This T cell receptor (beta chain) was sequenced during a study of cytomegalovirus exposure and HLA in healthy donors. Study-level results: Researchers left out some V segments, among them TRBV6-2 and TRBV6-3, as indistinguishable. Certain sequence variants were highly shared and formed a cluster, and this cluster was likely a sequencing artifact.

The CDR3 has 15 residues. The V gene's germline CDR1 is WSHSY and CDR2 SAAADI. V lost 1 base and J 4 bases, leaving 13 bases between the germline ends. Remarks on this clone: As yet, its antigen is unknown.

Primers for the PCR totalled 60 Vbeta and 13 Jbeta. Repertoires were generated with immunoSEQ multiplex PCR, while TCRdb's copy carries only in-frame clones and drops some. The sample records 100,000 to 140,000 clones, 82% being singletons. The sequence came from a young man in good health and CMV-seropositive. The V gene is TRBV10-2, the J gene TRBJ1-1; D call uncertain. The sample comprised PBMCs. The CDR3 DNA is TGCGCCAGCAGTGAGTATTCGGGTAGCCGCACTGAAGCTTTCTTT. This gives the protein CASSEYSGSRTEAFF.